The rows below give T cell receptor beta chains drawn from one sample of a study of cytotoxic CD8 clonotypes in ibrutinib-treated CLL. Using immunoSEQ multiplex PCR, the repertoire was profiled, and TCRdb retains in-frame clones only, with some absent. Of approximately 170,000 clones in the sample, more than 70% were seen once. Sequencing was performed on PBMCs, taken at disease progression, from a patient treated with ibrutinib. Receptor source: a human donor with chronic lymphocytic leukemia. Each CDR3 is given with its conserved first and last residue. D genes are given only for firm matches. Rows give clone size only sometimes, using once, few, many, or a class for an expanded clone.

clone size,V gene,J gene,D gene,CDR3 DNA,CDR3 protein
NA,TRBV6-5,TRBJ2-2,NA,TGTTCAACGAGGGGACGGAACACCGGGGAGCTGTTTTTT,CSTRGRNTGELFF
NA,TRBV6-5,TRBJ1-2,NA,TGTGCCAGCAGTTACAGTTCGACGGCCCGGGGATATGGCTACACCTTC,CASSYSSTARGYGYTF
NA,TRBV6-6,TRBJ2-2,TRBD2,TGTGCCAGCAGTTACTCCACTAGCGGGAACACCGGGGAGCTGTTTTTT,CASSYSTSGNTGELFF
NA,TRBV5-1,TRBJ2-3,NA,TGCGCCAGCAGCTTGTTCAGGGGTCGGACAGATACGCAGTATTTT,CASSLFRGRTDTQYF
NA,TRBV7-9,TRBJ1-1,TRBD1,TGTGCCAGCGGGTTGGGGACAGCAGAAGCTTTCTTT,CASGLGTAEAFF
NA,TRBV27,TRBJ1-2,TRBD1,TGTGCCAGCAGTCCGATCACAGGGGTTAGCGGCTACACCTTC,CASSPITGVSGYTF
few,TRBV9,TRBJ1-3,NA,TGTGCCAGCAGCGTAGGGGGGCCTGGAAACACCATATATTTT,CASSVGGPGNTIYF
few,TRBV5-1,TRBJ2-7,NA,TGCGCCAGCAGCTTGGGCTACGAGCAGTACTTC,CASSLGYEQYF
NA,TRBV28,TRBJ2-7,NA,TGTGCCAGCAGTGAGACGCCGACAGACCTCCTTCCCTACGAGCAGTACTTC,CASSETPTDLLPYEQYF
NA,TRBV10-3,TRBJ1-1,NA,TGTGCCATCAGTGGACCCCGACAGCAAAACACTGAAGCTTTCTTT,CAISGPRQQNTEAFF
NA,TRBV19,TRBJ2-7,NA,TGTGCCAGTAGGGAGAAATCAGACTCCTACGAGCAGTACTTC,CASREKSDSYEQYF
NA,TRBV19,TRBJ2-7,TRBD2,TGTGCCACCAAAGCCCCAAGCGGGAGACGCTACGAGCAGTACTTC,CATKAPSGRRYEQYF
NA,TRBV28,TRBJ2-6,NA,TGTGCCAGCGTTCGGTCGTCTGGGGCCAACGTCCTGACTTTC,CASVRSSGANVLTF
once,TRBV14,TRBJ1-1,NA,TGTGCCAGCAGCCCGTGGGGCAGGGGCATGAACACTGAAGCTTTCTTT,CASSPWGRGMNTEAFF
NA,TRBV5-1,TRBJ2-1,NA,TGCGCCAGCAGCGAGAGGGACCCCATCAATGAGCAGTTCTTC,CASSERDPINEQFF
NA,TRBV6-1,TRBJ2-7,TRBD2,TGTGCCAGCACCTCGGGACTACCCGCCTACGAGCAGTACTTC,CASTSGLPAYEQYF
NA,TRBV14,TRBJ1-5,NA,TGTGCCAGCAGCCAAACAAATAGCAATCAGCCCCAGCATTTT,CASSQTNSNQPQHF
NA,TRBV14,TRBJ2-7,TRBD1,TGTGCCAGCAGCCACCAAAGCGGGGTAACAGGGGGCCAATACGAGCAGTACTTC,CASSHQSGVTGGQYEQYF
NA,TRBV2,TRBJ2-3,NA,TGTGCCAGCAAGGGCGGATCTAGCACAGATACGCAGTATTTT,CASKGGSSTDTQYF
NA,TRBV19,TRBJ2-7,NA,TGTGCCAGTAGTATAGAAGAGACACAGAGCTCCTACGAGCAGTACTTC,CASSIEETQSSYEQYF
once,TRBV4-1,TRBJ1-1,NA,TGCGCCAGCAGCAGGACGGGGAACACTGAAGCTTTCTTT,CASSRTGNTEAFF
NA,TRBV23-1,TRBJ2-7,NA,TGCGCCAGCAAGGAGGACAGCACAAACCCCTACGAGCAGTACTTC,CASKEDSTNPYEQYF
NA,TRBV7-2,TRBJ2-7,NA,TGTGCCAGCAGCTTAGAGGGTACAGGGTACTACGAGCAGTACTTC,CASSLEGTGYYEQYF
NA,TRBV28,TRBJ2-1,NA,TGTGCCAGCAGTTTTATGCGGAGCTCCTACAATGAGCAGTTCTTC,CASSFMRSSYNEQFF
NA,TRBV11-3,TRBJ2-1,TRBD2,TGTGCCAGCAGCTTAGGGCTCGGTAGCGGGGCCTACAATGAGCAGTTCTTC,CASSLGLGSGAYNEQFF
NA,TRBV28,TRBJ1-2,NA,TGTGCCAGCGTTCGACAGGCGGGTGGCTACACCTTC,CASVRQAGGYTF
NA,TRBV19,TRBJ1-5,NA,TGTGCCAGTAGTCCAACACAGGGTTCGCTATATAGCAATCAGCCCCAGCATTTT,CASSPTQGSLYSNQPQHF
NA,TRBV18,TRBJ2-7,NA,TGTGCCAGCTCACAGAGGGGAGTGGCCTACGAGCAGTACTTC,CASSQRGVAYEQYF
NA,TRBV4-3,TRBJ1-2,NA,TGCGCCAGCAGCCAAGTGGTGTCGATCGCCAGAAGCTACACCTTC,CASSQVVSIARSYTF
NA,TRBV4-3,TRBJ2-1,NA,TGCGCCAGCAGCCCCGACCCGGGCCTGGTCGCGCCGTACAATGAGCAGTTCTTC,CASSPDPGLVAPYNEQFF
few,TRBV15,TRBJ1-1,NA,TGTGCCACCAGCAGAGATTCAGGGGCCTGGGGCACTGAAGCTTTCTTT,CATSRDSGAWGTEAFF
NA,TRBV5-1,TRBJ2-3,TRBD2,TGCGCCAGCACAAGCGGGAGGGCCCCAGATACGCAGTATTTT,CASTSGRAPDTQYF
NA,TRBV6-1,TRBJ1-5,NA,TGTGCCAGCCATAGAGGGAATCAGCCCCAGCATTTT,CASHRGNQPQHF